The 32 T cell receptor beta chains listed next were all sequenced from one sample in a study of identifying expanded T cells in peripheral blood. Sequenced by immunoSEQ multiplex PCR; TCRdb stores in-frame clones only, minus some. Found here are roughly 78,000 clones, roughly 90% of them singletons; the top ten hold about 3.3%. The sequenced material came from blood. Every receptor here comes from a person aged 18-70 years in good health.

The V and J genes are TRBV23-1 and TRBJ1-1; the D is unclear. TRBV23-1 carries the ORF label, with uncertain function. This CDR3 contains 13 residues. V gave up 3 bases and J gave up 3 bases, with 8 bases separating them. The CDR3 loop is CASSQGWDTEAFF. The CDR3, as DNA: TGCGCCAGCAGTCAGGGCTGGGACACTGAAGCTTTCTTT.

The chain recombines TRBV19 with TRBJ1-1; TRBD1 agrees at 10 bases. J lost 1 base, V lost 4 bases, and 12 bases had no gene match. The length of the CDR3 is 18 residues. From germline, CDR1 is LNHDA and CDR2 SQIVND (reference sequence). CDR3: CASSTPGQGTLWNTEAFF. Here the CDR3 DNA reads TGTGCCAGTAGTACGCCGGGACAGGGGACGCTATGGAACACTGAAGCTTTCTTT.

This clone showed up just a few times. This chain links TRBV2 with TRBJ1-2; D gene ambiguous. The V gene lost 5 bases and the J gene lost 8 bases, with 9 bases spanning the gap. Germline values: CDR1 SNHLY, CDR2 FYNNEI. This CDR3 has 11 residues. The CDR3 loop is CASSTSGGYTF. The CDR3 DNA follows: TGTGCCAGCAGTACCTCGGGCGGCTACACCTTC.

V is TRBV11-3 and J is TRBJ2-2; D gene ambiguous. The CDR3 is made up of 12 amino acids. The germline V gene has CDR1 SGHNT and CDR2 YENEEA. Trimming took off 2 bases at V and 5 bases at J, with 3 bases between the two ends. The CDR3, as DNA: TGTGCCAGCAGCTTACTGACCGGGGAGCTGTTTTTT. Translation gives CASSLLTGELFF.

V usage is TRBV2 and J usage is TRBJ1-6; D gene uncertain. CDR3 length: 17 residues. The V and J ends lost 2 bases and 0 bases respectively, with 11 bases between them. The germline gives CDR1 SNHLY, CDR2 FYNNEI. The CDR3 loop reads CASSESDLSSYNSPLHF. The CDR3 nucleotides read TGTGCCAGCAGTGAATCGGACTTAAGCTCCTATAATTCACCCCTCCACTTT.

The CDR3, as DNA: TGTGCCAGCAGCTTGGCGGGGTCAGGCTCTGGAAACACCATATATTTT. Translated: CASSLAGSGSGNTIYF. This rearrangement joins TRBV5-8 to TRBJ1-3; D gene unclear. The V and J ends lost 0 bases and 0 bases respectively, with 10 bases between them. This CDR3 spans 16 amino acids. Per the germline V gene, CDR1 is SGHTS and CDR2 is YDEGEE.

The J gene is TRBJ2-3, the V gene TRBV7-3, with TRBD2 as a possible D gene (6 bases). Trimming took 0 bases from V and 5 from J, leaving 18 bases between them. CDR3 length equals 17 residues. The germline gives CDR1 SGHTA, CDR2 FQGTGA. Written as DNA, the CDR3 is TGTGCCAGCAGCTTAACCGGGGCTAGCGTTTACGGAGATACGCAGTATTTT. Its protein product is CASSLTGASVYGDTQYF.

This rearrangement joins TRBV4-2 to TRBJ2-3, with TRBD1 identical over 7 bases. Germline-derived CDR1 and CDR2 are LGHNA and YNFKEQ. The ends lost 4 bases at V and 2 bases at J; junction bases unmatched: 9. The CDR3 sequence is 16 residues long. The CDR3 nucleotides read TGTGCCAGCAGCCGGACAGGAGAGTACCTCACAGATACGCAGTATTTT. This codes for CASSRTGEYLTDTQYF.

The CDR3 DNA follows: TGCGCCACCTCGGGCCTTAGGGATCATACGCAGTATTTT. It translates to CATSGLRDHTQYF. The chain joins TRBV10-2 to TRBJ2-3; D gene ambiguous. This CDR3 comprises 13 residues. Germline V gives CDR1 WSHSY, CDR2 SAAADI. Trimming removed 10 bases from V and 7 bases from J, with 18 bases in between.

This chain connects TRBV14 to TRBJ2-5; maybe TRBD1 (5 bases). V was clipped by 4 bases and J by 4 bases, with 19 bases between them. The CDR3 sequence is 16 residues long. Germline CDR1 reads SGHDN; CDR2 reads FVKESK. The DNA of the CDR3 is TGTGCCAGCAGCCGAACCCTGCCCCCCAGGGCAGAGACCCAGTACTTC. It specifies CASSRTLPPRAETQYF.

In DNA form, the CDR3 reads TGCGCCAGCAGCTCAGGGACTAGCGGGAGTCGGGGCTCCTACGAGCAGTACTTC. This gives the protein CASSSGTSGSRGSYEQYF. The chain links TRBV5-1 to TRBJ2-7, with 14 bases lining up with TRBD2. The CDR3 is 18 residues long. The V gene's germline CDR1 is SGHRS and CDR2 YFSETQ. J was trimmed by 0 bases and V by 3 bases; bases with no gene match: 8.

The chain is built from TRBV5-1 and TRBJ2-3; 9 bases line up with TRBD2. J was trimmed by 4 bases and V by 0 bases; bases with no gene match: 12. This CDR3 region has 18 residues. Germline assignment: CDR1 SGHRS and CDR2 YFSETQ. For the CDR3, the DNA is TGCGCCAGCAGCTTGGGGTTCAGCGGGGGGCCGGTCGCAGATACGCAGTATTTT. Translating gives CASSLGFSGGPVADTQYF. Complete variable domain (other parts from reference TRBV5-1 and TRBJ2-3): KAGVTQTPRYLIKTRGQQVTLSCSPISGHRSVSWYQQTPGQGLQFLFEYFSETQRNKGNFPGRFSGRQFSNSRSEMNVSTLELGDSALYLCASSLGFSGGPVADTQYFGPGTRLTVL.

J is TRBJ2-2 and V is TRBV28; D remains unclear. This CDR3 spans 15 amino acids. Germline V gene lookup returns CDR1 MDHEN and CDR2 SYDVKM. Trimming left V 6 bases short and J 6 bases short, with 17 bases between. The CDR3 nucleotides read TGTGCCAGCAGGACCACACAGAGCTCGGCCGGGGAGCTGTTTTTT. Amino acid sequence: CASRTTQSSAGELFF.

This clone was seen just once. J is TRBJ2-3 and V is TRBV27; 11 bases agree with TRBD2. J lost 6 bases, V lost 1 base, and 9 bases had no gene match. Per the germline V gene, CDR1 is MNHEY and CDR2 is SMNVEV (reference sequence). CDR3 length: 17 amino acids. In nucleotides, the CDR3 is TGTGCCAGCAGTTTATATTGGGCTAGCGGGGGGCTGGATACGCAGTATTTT. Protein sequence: CASSLYWASGGLDTQYF.

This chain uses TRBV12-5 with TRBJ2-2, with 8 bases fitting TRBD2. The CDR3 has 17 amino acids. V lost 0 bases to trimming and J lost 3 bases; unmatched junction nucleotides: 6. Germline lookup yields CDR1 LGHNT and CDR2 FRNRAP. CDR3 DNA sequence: TGTGCTAGTGGTTTGGTACTGGTTAGCGGGGACACCGGGGAGCTGTTTTTT. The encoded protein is CASGLVLVSGDTGELFF.

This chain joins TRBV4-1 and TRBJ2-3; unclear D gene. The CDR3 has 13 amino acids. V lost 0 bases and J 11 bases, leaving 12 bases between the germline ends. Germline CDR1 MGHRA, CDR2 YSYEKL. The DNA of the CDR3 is TGCGCCAGCAGCCAAGACCTGGAGCAAAAGCAGTATTTT. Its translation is CASSQDLEQKQYF.

The CDR3 nucleotides are TGTGCCAGCAGACTTACAGGGATGGGGGGCTACACCTTC. It translates to CASRLTGMGGYTF. The gene calls are TRBV6-1 and TRBJ1-2; a possible D gene is TRBD1 (6 bases). CDR1 and CDR2 (germline): MNHNS, SASEGT. This CDR3 region has 13 residues. V was pared by 6 bases and J by 8 bases, with 16 bases between.

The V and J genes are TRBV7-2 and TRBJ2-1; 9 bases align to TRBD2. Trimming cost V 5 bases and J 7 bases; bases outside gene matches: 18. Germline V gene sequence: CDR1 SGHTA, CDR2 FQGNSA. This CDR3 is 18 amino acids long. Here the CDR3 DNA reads TGTGCCAGCAGCCGGGGACTAGCCGCCACTGAACCGGGGAATGAGCAGTTCTTC. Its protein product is CASSRGLAATEPGNEQFF. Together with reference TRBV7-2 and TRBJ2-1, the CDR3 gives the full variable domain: GAGVSQSPSNKVTEKGKDVELRCDPISGHTALYWYRQSLGQGLEFLIYFQGNSAPDKSGLPSDRFSAERTGGSVSTLTIQRTQQEDSAVYLCASSRGLAATEPGNEQFFGPGTRLTVL.

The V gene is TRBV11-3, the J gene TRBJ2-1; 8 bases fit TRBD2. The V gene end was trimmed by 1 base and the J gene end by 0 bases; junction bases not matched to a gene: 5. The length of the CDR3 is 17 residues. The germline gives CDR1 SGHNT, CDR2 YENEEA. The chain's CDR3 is CASSLGAGGSSYNEQFF. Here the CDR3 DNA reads TGTGCCAGCAGCTTAGGGGCGGGGGGTAGCTCCTACAATGAGCAGTTCTTC.

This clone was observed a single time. CDR3: CASRKLYSYNEQFF. In DNA, the CDR3 is TGTGCCAGCAGGAAGCTATATTCCTACAATGAGCAGTTCTTC. The genes are TRBV27 and TRBJ2-1; D is uncertain. V shed 6 bases and J shed 1 base, with 10 bases lying between them. Germline-derived CDR1 and CDR2 are MNHEY and SMNVEV (reference sequence). This CDR3 spans 14 amino acids.

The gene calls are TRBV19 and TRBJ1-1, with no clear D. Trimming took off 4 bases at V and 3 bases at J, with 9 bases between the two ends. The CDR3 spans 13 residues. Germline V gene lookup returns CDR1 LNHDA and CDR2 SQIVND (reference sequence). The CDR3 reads CASSTVWDTEAFF. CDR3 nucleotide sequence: TGTGCCAGTAGTACCGTATGGGACACTGAAGCTTTCTTT.

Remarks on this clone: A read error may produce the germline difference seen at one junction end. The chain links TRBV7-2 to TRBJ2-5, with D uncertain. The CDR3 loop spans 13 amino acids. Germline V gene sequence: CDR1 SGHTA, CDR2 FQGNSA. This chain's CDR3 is CASSSTRTRFFHF. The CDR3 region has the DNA TGTGCCAGCAGCTCCACACGGACCCGCTTCTTCCACTTC.

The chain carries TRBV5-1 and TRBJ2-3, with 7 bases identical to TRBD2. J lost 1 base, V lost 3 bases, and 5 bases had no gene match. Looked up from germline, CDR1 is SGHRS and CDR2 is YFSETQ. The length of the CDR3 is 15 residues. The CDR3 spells CASSSWAGGTDTQYF. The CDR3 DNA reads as TGCGCCAGCAGCTCCTGGGCGGGAGGCACAGATACGCAGTATTTT.

The CDR3 DNA reads as TGTGCCAGCAGCCGAAATCAGGGGGCGCTTGAAAAACTGTTTTTT. It encodes CASSRNQGALEKLFF. This rearrangement joins TRBV7-2 to TRBJ1-4, with TRBD1 identical over 8 bases. The germline CDR1 and CDR2 sequences are SGHTA and FQGNSA. The CDR3 is 15 amino acids. After removal of 5 bases from V and 7 bases from J, the junction contained 9 bases not matched to a gene.

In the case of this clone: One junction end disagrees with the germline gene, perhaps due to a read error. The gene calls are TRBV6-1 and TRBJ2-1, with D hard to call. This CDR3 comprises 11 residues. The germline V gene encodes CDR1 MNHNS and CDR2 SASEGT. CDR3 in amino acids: CASREVDEQFF. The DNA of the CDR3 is TGTGCCAGCAGAGAAGTCGACGAGCAGTTCTTC.

In DNA, the CDR3 is TGTGCCAGCAGTTTGATACAGGGCCGGGGTCAGCCCCAGCATTTT. Its protein is CASSLIQGRGQPQHF. This rearrangement joins TRBV28 to TRBJ1-5; tentative D call: TRBD1 (6 bases). Germline V gene sequence: CDR1 MDHEN, CDR2 SYDVKM. The ends were cut back, 3 bases at V and 6 bases at J, with 15 bases in the middle. The CDR3 totals 15 residues. The full variable domain, completed using reference TRBV28 and TRBJ1-5, is DVKVTQSSRYLVKRTGEKVFLECVQDMDHENMFWYRQDPGLGLRLIYFSYDVKMKEKGDIPEGYSVSREKKERFSLILESASTNQTSMYLCASSLIQGRGQPQHFGDGTRLSIL.

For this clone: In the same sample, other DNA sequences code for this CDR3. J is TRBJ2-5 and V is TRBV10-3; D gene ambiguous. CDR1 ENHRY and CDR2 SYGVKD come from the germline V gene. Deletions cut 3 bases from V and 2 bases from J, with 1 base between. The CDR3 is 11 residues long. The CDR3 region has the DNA TGTGCCATCAGTGATCAAGAGACCCAGTACTTC. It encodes CAISDQETQYF.

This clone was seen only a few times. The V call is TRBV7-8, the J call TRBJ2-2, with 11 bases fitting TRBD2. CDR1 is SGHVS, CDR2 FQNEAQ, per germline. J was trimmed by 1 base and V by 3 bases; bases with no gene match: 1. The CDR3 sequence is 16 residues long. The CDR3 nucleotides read TGTGCCAGCAGCTTGCTAGCGGGGGGGAACACCGGGGAGCTGTTTTTT. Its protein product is CASSLLAGGNTGELFF.

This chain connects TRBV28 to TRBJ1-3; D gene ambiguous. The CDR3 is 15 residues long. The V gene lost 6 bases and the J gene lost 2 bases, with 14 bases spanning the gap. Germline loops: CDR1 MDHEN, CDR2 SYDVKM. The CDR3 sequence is CASSPHYGTGNTIYF. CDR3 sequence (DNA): TGTGCCAGCAGCCCCCACTATGGGACTGGAAACACCATATATTTT.

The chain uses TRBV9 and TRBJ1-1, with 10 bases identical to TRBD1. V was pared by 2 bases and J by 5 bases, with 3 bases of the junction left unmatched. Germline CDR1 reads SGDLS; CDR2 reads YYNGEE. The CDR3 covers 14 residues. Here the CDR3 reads CASSVGQGGTEAFF. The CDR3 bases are TGTGCCAGCAGCGTTGGACAGGGGGGGACTGAAGCTTTCTTT.

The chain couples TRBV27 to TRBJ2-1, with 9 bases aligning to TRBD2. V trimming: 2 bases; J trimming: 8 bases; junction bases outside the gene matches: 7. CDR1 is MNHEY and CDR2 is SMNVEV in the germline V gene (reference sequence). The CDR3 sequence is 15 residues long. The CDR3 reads CASSLSSGRGDEQFF. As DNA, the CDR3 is TGTGCCAGCAGTTTAAGTAGCGGGAGAGGCGATGAGCAGTTCTTC.

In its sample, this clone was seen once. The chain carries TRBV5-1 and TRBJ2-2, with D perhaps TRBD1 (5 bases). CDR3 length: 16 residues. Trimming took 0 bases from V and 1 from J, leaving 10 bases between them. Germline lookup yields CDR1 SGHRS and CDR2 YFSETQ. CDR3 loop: CASSLEGAMNTGELFF. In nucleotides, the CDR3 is TGCGCCAGCAGCTTGGAAGGGGCCATGAACACCGGGGAGCTGTTTTTT.